This record concerns one T cell receptor (beta chain) sequence. Its antigen is undetermined. The sample is drawn from a study of vaccination effects on CD4 cells after COVID-19. Study background: Samples collected post-vaccine were obtained a median of 72 days after the second dose.

This CDR3 comprises 14 residues. V lost 5 bases to trimming and J lost 2 bases; unmatched junction nucleotides: 4. Germline V gives CDR1 MNHEY, CDR2 SVGEGT. Isolation of CD4+ T cells took place after approximately 10 days of culture. Participants received two doses of either the BNT162b2 or mRNA-1273 vaccine. The protocol was immunoSEQ multiplex PCR, while the TCRdb copy is restricted to in-frame clones and leaves out a portion. Among approximately 47,000 clones listed, roughly three quarters were seen once. The sequences come from CD4+ T cells from PBMCs cultured without peptide, collected after COVID-19 vaccination. This rearrangement joins TRBV6-2 or TRBV6-3 to TRBJ2-7; 9 nucleotides agree with TRBD1. The sequence was collected from a human donor who received a COVID-19 vaccine. CDR3 residues: CASSTGQGPYEQYF. CDR3 in DNA: TGTGCCAGCAGTACGGGACAGGGACCCTACGAGCAGTACTTC.